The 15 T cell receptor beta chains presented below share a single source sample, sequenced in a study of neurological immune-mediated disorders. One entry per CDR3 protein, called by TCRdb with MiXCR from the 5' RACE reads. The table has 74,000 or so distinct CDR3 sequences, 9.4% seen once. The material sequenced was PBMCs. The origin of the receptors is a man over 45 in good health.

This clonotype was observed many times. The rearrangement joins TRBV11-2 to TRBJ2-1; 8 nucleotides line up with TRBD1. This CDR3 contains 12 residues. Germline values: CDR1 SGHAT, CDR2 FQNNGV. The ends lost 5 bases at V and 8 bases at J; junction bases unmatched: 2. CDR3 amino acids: CASSQTGDEQFF. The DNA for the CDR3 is TGTGCCAGCAGCCAGACAGGGGATGAGCAGTTCTTC.

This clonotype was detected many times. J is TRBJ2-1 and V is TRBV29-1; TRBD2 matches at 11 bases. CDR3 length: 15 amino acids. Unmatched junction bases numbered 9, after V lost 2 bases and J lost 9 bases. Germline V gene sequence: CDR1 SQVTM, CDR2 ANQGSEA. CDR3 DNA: TGCAGCGTTGAATTTAGCGGGAGGGGCCTCGGTGAGCAGTTCTTC. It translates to CSVEFSGRGLGEQFF.

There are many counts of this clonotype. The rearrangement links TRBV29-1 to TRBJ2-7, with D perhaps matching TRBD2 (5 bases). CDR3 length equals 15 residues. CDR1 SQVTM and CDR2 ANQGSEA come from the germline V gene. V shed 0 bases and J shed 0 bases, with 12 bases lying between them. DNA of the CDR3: TGCAGCGTTGAAGATAGCGCCCCAAACTCCTACGAGCAGTACTTC. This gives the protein CSVEDSAPNSYEQYF.

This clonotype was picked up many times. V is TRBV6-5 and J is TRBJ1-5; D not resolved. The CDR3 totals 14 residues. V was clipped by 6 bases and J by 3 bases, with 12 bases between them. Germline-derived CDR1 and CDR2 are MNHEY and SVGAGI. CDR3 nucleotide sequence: TGTGCCAGCAGCCCCGGGTCCTTCAATCAGCCCCAGCATTTT. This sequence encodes CASSPGSFNQPQHF.

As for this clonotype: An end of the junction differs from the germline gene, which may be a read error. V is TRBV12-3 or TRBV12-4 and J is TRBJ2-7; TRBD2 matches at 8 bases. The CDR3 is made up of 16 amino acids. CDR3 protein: CAISPLTGGNSYEQYF. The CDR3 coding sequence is TGTGCCATCAGTCCCCTAACGGGGGGGAACTCCTACGAGCAGTACTTC.

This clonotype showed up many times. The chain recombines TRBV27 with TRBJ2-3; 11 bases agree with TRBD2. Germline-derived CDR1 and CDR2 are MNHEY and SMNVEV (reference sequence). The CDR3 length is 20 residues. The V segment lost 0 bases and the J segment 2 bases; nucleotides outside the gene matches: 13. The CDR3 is CASSLSPTSLAGELTDTQYF. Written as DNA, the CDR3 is TGTGCCAGCAGTTTATCCCCAACCTCACTAGCGGGAGAGCTCACAGATACGCAGTATTTT.

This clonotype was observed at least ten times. The CDR3 loop is CASSRLAELTDTQYF. DNA for the CDR3: TGTGCCAGCAGTCGACTAGCGGAACTCACAGATACGCAGTATTTT. This chain links TRBV28 with TRBJ2-3; TRBD2 matches 9 bases. CDR1 MDHEN and CDR2 SYDVKM come from the germline V gene. The CDR3 sequence is 15 residues long. J was trimmed by 2 bases and V by 5 bases; bases with no gene match: 5.

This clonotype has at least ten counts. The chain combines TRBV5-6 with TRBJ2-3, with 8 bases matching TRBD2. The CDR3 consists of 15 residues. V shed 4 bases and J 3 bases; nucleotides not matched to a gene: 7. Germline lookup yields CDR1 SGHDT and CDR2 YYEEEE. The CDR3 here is CASSQTTSGTDTQYF. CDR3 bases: TGTGCCAGCAGCCAAACTACTAGCGGTACAGATACGCAGTATTTT.

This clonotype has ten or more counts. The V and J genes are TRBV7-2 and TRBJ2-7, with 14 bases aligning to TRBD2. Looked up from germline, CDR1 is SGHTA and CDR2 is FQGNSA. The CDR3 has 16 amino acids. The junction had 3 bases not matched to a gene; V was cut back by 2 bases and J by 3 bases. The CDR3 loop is CASSLRLAGGNYEQYF. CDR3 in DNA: TGTGCCAGCAGCTTAAGACTAGCGGGAGGGAACTACGAGCAGTACTTC.

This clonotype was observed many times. The CDR3: CASSEDTDYEQYF. CDR3 nucleotide sequence: TGTGCCAGCAGTGAGGACACAGACTACGAGCAGTACTTC. The rearrangement joins TRBV6-6 to TRBJ2-7; D perhaps matches TRBD1 (5 bases). Trimming cost V 5 bases and J 3 bases, with 11 bases left between them. The CDR3 runs to 13 residues. Germline assignment: CDR1 MNHNY and CDR2 SVGAGI (reference sequence).

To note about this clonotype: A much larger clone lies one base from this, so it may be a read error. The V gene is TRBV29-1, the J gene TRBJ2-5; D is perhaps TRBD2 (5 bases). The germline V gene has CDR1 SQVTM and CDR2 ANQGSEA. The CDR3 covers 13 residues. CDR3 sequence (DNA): TGCAGCGTCGCCGCCCGGGGTAAAGAGATCCAGTACTTC. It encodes CSVAARGKEIQYF.

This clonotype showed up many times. CDR3 protein: CASSLASGQSPNYGYTF. The CDR3 bases are TGTGCCAGCAGCTTAGCTTCGGGACAGAGTCCTAACTATGGCTACACCTTC. This chain uses TRBV7-8 with TRBJ1-2; 7 nucleotides agree with TRBD1. The V segment lost 0 bases and the J segment 0 bases; nucleotides outside the gene matches: 7. Per the germline V gene, CDR1 is SGHVS and CDR2 is FQNEAQ. CDR3 length: 17 amino acids.

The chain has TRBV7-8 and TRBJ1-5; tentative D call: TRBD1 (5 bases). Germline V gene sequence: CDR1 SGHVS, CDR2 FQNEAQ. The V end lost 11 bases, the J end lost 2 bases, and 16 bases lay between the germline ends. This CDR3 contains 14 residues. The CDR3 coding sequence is TGTGCCTGCGGCCCCAGGGTCCGCAATCAGCCCCAGCATTTT. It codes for CACGPRVRNQPQHF.

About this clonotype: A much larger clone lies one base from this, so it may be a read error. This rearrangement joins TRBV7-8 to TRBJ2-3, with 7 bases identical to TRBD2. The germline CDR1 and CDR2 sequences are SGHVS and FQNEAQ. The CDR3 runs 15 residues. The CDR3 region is CVSSPSGRERSTQYF. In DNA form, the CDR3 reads TGTGTCAGCAGCCCCAGCGGGCGGGAGAGAAGTACGCAGTATTTT.

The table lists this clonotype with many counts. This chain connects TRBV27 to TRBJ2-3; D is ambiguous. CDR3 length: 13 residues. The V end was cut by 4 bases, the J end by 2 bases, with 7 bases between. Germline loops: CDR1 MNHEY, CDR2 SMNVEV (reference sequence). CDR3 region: CASSSRFTDTQYF. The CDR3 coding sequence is TGTGCCAGCAGTTCTCGCTTCACAGATACGCAGTATTTT.